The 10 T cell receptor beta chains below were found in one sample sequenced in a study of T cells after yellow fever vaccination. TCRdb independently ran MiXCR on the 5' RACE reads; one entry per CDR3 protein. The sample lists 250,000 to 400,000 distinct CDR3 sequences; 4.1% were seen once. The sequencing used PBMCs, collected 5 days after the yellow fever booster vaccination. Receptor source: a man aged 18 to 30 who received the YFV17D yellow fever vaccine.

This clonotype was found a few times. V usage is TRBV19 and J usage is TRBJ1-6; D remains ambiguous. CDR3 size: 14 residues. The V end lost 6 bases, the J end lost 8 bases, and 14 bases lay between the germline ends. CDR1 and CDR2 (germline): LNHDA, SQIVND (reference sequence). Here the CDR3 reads CASSIVGRDSPLHF. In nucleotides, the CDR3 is TGTGCCAGTAGCATCGTCGGGCGCGATTCACCCCTCCACTTT.

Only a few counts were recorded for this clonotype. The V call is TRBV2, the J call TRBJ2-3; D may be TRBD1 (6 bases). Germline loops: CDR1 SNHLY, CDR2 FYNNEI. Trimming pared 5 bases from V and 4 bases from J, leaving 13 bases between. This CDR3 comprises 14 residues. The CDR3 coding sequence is TGTGCCAGCAGTCGGATCCAGGGGTCAGATACGCAGTATTTT. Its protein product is CASSRIQGSDTQYF.

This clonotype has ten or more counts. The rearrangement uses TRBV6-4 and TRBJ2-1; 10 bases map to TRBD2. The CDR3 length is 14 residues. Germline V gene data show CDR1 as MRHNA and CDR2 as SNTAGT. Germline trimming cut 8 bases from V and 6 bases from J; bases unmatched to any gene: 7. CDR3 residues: CASSASGGRNEQFF. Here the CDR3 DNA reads TGTGCCAGCTCGGCTAGCGGGGGTCGCAATGAGCAGTTCTTC.

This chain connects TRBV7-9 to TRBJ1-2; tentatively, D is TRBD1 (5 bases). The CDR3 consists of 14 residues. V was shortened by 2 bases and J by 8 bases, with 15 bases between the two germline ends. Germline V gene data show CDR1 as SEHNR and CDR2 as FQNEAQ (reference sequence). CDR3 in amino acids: CASSLPSGVGGYTF. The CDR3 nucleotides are TGTGCCAGCAGCTTACCCTCGGGGGTAGGGGGCTACACCTTC.

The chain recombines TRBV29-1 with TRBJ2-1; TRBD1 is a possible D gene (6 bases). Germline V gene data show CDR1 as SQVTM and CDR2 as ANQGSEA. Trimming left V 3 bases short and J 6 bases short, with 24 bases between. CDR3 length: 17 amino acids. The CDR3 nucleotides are TGCAGCGTTGATCCTAGGAGGAGGTCAGGGGTTGGCAATGAGCAGTTCTTC. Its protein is CSVDPRRRSGVGNEQFF.

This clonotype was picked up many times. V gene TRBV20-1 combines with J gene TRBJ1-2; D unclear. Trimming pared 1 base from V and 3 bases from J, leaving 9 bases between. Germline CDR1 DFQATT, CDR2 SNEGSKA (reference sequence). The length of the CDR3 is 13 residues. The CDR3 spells CSARVGDDYGYTF. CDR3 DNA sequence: TGCAGTGCTAGAGTTGGAGATGACTATGGCTACACCTTC.

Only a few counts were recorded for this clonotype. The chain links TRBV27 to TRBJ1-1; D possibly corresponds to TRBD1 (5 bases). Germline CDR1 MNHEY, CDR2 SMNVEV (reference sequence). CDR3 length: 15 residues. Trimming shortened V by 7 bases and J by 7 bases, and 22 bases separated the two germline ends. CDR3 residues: CASKSLGPPEVEAFF. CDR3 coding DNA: TGTGCCAGCAAAAGTCTGGGGCCCCCCGAGGTTGAAGCTTTCTTT.

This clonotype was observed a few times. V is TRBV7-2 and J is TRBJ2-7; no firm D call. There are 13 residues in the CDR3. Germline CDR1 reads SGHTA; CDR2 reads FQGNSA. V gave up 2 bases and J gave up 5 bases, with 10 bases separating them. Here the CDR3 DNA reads TGTGCCAGCAGCTTAATGGTGGTCAACGAGCAGTACTTC. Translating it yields CASSLMVVNEQYF.

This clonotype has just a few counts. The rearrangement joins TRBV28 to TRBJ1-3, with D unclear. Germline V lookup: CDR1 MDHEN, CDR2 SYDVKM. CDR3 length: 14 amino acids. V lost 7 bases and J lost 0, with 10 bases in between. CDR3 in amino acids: CASTLGFSGNTIYF. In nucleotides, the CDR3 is TGTGCCAGCACCTTGGGGTTCTCTGGAAACACCATATATTTT.

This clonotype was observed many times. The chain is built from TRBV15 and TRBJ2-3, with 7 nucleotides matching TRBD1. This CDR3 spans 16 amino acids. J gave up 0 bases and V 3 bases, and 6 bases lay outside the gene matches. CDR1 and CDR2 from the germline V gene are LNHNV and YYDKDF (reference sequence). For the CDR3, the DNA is TGTGCCACCAGCAGTAGGGCAGGGGGAAGCACAGATACGCAGTATTTT. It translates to CATSSRAGGSTDTQYF. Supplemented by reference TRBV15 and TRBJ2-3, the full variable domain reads DAMVIQNPRYQVTQFGKPVTLSCSQTLNHNVMYWYQQKSSQAPKLLFHYYDKDFNNEADTPDNFQSRRPNTSFCFLDIRSPGLGDTAMYLCATSSRAGGSTDTQYFGPGTRLTVL.